Listed below are T cell receptor beta chains from one sample, sequenced in a study of cytomegalovirus exposure and HLA in healthy donors. Sequencing used immunoSEQ multiplex PCR; TCRdb keeps in-frame clones, though not all of them. This sample has around 180,000 clones; 75% to 90% occur once, and the top ten carry 6% to 7.5%. Specimen: PBMCs. The origin of the receptors is a man aged 25-40 years in good health and CMV-seropositive. The CDR3 runs from the conserved cysteine through the conserved F or W. A D gene is named only where the DNA matches it firmly. The size of a clone is reported for some rows only, either as once, few or many, or as a class for expanded clones.

abundance	j_gene	v_gene	d_gene	CDR3aa	CDR3nt
-	TRBJ2-1	TRBV9	-	CASSVVAGNEQFF	TGTGCCAGCAGCGTCGTGGCGGGCAATGAGCAGTTCTTC
-	TRBJ1-2	TRBV19	-	CASSIGQGNYGYTF	TGTGCCAGTAGTATAGGGCAGGGTAACTATGGCTACACCTTC
-	TRBJ1-5	TRBV7-9	TRBD1	CSSSLGTVNQPQHF	TGTTCCAGCAGCCTAGGGACAGTAAATCAGCCCCAGCATTTT
once	TRBJ2-1	TRBV18	-	CASSPDTGSPRVNEQFF	TGTGCCAGCTCACCGGATACAGGGTCCCCCAGGGTCAATGAGCAGTTCTTC
-	TRBJ2-5	TRBV27	-	CASSLRVQETQYF	TGTGCCAGCAGTCTCCGAGTTCAAGAGACCCAGTACTTC
-	TRBJ2-2	TRBV11-2	TRBD1	CASSSGQGRTGELFF	TGTGCCAGCAGCTCAGGACAGGGGCGGACCGGGGAGCTGTTTTTT
-	TRBJ2-1	TRBV30	-	CAWGKMRNEQFF	TGTGCCTGGGGTAAAATGCGCAATGAGCAGTTCTTC
-	TRBJ2-7	TRBV5-1	TRBD1	CASSLVGDRGEQYF	TGCGCCAGCAGCTTGGTGGGGGACAGGGGAGAGCAGTACTTC
-	TRBJ2-5	TRBV5-1	TRBD1	CASSFGRDRQETQYF	TGCGCCAGCAGCTTTGGCCGGGACAGGCAAGAGACCCAGTACTTC
-	TRBJ1-6	TRBV6-1	-	CASSKAGQSSYNSPLHF	TGTGCCAGCAGTAAAGCCGGACAGAGCTCCTATAATTCACCCCTCCACTTT
-	TRBJ2-7	TRBV29-1	TRBD1	CSGAYPGQGGEQYF	TGCAGCGGTGCGTACCCGGGACAGGGAGGCGAGCAGTACTTC
-	TRBJ1-2	TRBV9	TRBD1	CASSVGPGQGFGYTF	TGTGCCAGCAGCGTAGGGCCGGGACAGGGGTTTGGCTACACCTTC
-	TRBJ2-3	TRBV19	-	CASSMRQSSDTQYF	TGTGCCAGTAGTATGAGGCAGTCTTCGGATACGCAGTATTTT
-	TRBJ1-2	TRBV9	TRBD1	CASSVAGTGGYGYTF	TGTGCCAGCAGCGTAGCAGGGACAGGAGGTTATGGCTACACCTTC
-	TRBJ1-2	TRBV9	-	CASSPPTSGPEVTF	TGTGCCAGCAGCCCCCCAACGTCAGGGCCCGAGGTCACCTTC
-	TRBJ1-2	TRBV19	-	CASSIEGNYGYTF	TGTGCCAGTAGTATCGAGGGAAACTATGGCTACACCTTC
-	TRBJ1-2	TRBV10-1	TRBD1	CASSPGGTANYGHTF	TGCGCCAGCAGCCCGGGAGGGACAGCTAACTATGGCCACACCTTC
-	TRBJ2-3	TRBV7-3	-	CASSFGGGEADTQYF	TGTGCCAGCAGCTTCGGAGGGGGCGAGGCAGATACGCAGTATTTT
-	TRBJ2-1	TRBV27	TRBD2	CATNRLAGNNEQFF	TGTGCCACCAACCGACTAGCGGGAAACAATGAGCAGTTCTTC
once	TRBJ2-7	TRBV7-9	-	CASSPRGPYEQYF	TGTGCCAGCAGCCCCCGCGGGCCATACGAGCAGTACTTC
-	TRBJ1-2	TRBV7-9	-	CASSLALLGGVSNYGYTF	TGTGCCAGCAGCTTAGCTTTATTGGGGGGGGTTTCGAACTATGGCTACACCTTC
-	TRBJ1-1	TRBV6-1	-	CASSTRSNTEAFF	TGTGCCAGCAGTACTCGGAGTAACACTGAAGCTTTCTTT
-	TRBJ1-4	TRBV6-5	TRBD1	CASSGGQEGEKLFF	TGTGCCAGCAGTGGGGGACAGGAGGGTGAAAAACTGTTTTTT
once	TRBJ2-7	TRBV28	TRBD2	CASSPPSGERSYEQYF	TGTGCCAGCAGTCCCCCTAGCGGGGAACGCTCCTACGAGCAGTACTTC
-	TRBJ1-5	TRBV2	-	CASSPTGRGPTSNQPQHF	TGTGCCAGCAGCCCGACAGGTCGAGGCCCTACCAGCAATCAGCCCCAGCATTTT
-	TRBJ2-7	TRBV18	TRBD1	CASSVGDSTYEQYF	TGTGCCAGCTCAGTGGGGGACAGCACCTACGAGCAGTACTTC